This T cell receptor (beta chain) comes out of a study of blood T cell repertoires in COVID-19. Across the whole study: Sites across the United States, Italy and Spain contributed samples from acute and convalescent COVID-19. In each case, the material was cDNA or gDNA derived from T cells, B-cell-depleted T cells, or PBMCs.

This table comes from immunoSEQ multiplex PCR, and its TCRdb copy is limited to in-frame clones, with some not included. Of 150,000 or so clones in the sample, roughly 93% are singletons; the top ten hold roughly 2.1%. The sequence was obtained from a man aged 18 to 30 with acute or convalescent COVID-19. Sequences were obtained from peripheral blood.

CDR3 bases: TGTGCCTGGAGTGTTCCTGACACTGAAGCTTTCTTT. Translating gives CAWSVPDTEAFF. V gene TRBV30 combines with J gene TRBJ1-1; D gene ambiguous. The V gene's germline CDR1 is GTSNPN and CDR2 SVGIG (reference sequence). This CDR3 is built from 12 residues. Trimming shortened V by 0 bases and J by 3 bases, and 5 bases separated the two germline ends.